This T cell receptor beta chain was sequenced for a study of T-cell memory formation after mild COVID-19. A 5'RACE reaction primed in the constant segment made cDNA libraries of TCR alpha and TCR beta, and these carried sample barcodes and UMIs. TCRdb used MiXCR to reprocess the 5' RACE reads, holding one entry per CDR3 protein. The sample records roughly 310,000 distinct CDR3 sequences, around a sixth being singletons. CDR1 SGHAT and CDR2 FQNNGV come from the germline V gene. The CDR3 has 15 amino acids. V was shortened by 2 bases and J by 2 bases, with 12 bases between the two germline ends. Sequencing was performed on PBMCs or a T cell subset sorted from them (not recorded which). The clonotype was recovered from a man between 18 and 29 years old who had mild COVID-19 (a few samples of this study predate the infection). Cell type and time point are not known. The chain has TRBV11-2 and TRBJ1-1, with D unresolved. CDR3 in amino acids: CASSLRTDFNTEAFF. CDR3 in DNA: TGTGCCAGCAGCTTACGGACGGATTTTAACACTGAAGCTTTCTTT.